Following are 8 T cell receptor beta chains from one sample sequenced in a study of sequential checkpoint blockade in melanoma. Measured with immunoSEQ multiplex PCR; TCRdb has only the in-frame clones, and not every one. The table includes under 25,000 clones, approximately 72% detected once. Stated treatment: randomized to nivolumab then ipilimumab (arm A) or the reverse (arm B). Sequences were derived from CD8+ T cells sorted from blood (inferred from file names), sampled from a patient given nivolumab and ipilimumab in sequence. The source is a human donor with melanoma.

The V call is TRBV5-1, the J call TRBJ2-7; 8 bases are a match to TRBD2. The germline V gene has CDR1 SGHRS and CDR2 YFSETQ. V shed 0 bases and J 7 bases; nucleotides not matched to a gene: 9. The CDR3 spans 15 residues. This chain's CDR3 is CASSLAHSGSLEQYF. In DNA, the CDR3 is TGCGCCAGCAGCTTGGCCCACAGCGGGAGTTTGGAGCAGTACTTC. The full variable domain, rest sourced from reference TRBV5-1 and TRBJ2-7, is KAGVTQTPRYLIKTRGQQVTLSCSPISGHRSVSWYQQTPGQGLQFLFEYFSETQRNKGNFPGRFSGRQFSNSRSEMNVSTLELGDSALYLCASSLAHSGSLEQYFGPGTRLTVT.

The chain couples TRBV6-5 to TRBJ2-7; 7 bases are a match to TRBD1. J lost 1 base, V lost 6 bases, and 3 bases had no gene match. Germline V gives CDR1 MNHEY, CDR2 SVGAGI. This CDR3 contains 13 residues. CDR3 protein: CASSLDRSYEQYF. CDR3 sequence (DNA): TGTGCCAGCAGCCTGGACAGGTCCTACGAGCAGTACTTC.

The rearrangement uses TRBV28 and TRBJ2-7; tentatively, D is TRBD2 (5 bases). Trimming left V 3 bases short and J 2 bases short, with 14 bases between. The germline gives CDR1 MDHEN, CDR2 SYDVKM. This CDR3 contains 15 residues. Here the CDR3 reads CASSLLASSPYEQYF. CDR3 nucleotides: TGTGCCAGCAGTTTGCTGGCTAGCTCCCCCTACGAGCAGTACTTC.

The CDR3 DNA reads TGTGCCAGCAGTTTATCAGGGGCCTATGGCTACACCTTC. This codes for CASSLSGAYGYTF. This rearrangement joins TRBV27 to TRBJ1-2; possible D gene TRBD1, 5 bases. CDR3 length: 13 residues. Germline CDR1 is MNHEY and CDR2 is SMNVEV (reference sequence). Deletions cut 0 bases from V and 4 bases from J, with 6 bases between.

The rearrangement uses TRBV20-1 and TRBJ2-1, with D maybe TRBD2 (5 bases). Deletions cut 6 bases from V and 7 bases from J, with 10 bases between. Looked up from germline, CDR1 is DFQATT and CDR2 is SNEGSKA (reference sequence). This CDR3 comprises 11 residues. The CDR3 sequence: CSAKRGNEQFF. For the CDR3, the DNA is TGCAGTGCAAAACGCGGGAATGAGCAGTTCTTC.

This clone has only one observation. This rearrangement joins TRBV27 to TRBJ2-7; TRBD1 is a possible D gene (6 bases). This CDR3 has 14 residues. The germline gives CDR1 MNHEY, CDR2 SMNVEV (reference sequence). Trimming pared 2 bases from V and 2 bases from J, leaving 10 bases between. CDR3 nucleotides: TGTGCCAGCAGTTTAACAGGGACCCCCTACGAGCAGTACTTC. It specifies CASSLTGTPYEQYF.

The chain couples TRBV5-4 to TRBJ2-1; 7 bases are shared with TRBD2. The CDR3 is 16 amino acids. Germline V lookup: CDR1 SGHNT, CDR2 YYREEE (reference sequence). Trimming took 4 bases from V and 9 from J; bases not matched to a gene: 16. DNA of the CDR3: TGTGCCAGCAGCCTTCAACTAGCGAGAGCCGACGGTGAGCAGTTCTTC. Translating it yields CASSLQLARADGEQFF.

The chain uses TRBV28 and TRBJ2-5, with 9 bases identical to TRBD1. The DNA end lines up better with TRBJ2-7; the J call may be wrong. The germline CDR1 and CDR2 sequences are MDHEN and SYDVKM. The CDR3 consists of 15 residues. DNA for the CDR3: TGTGCCAGCAGTTCCACCCACAGGGGGCTCTACGAGCAGTACTTC. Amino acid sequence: CASSSTHRGLYEQYF.